The present T cell receptor (beta chain) was sequenced within a study of shared clonotypes between healthy human individuals. General observations from the study: Generation probability values for non-shared clonotypes were lower than those for clonotypes shared by all four donors. Estimated richness was generally greater in naive than memory subsets.

CD8 cells regarded as naive lacked CD45RO, were positively chosen for CCR7, and omitted terminally differentiated effector memory CD45RA+ cells. Assay execution took place at the deep level. Each subset's genomic DNA was shared equally among a number of immunoSEQ plates. The table came from immunoSEQ multiplex PCR; TCRdb's copy has only in-frame clones and leaves some out. Counted here are a few hundred thousand clones, nearly 97% occurring once; the ten biggest clones make up around 0.097%. The germline gives CDR1 MNHNS, CDR2 SASEGT. The J segment lost 0 bases and the V segment lost 3 bases, leaving 7 bases of the junction unmatched. The length of the CDR3 is 16 residues. Turning to this clone: Antigen: not known.

The clonotype originates from a woman aged 25-40 years in good health. The genes are TRBV6-1 and TRBJ2-7, with 8 bases aligning to TRBD2. Material: naive CD8+ T cells sorted from blood. The chain's CDR3 is CASSDSDSGISYEQYF. In nucleotides, the CDR3 is TGTGCCAGCAGTGATTCAGATAGCGGGATCTCCTACGAGCAGTACTTC.